Presented here are 19 T cell receptor beta chains from one specimen sequenced in a study of T cell repertoires and HLA-DP antigens. Their recognized antigens are unknown. Using immunoSEQ multiplex PCR, the repertoire was profiled, and TCRdb retains in-frame clones only, with some absent. The sample carries almost 90,000 clones, around nine tenths recorded once. The sample consisted of CD4+ T cells from PBMCs. All receptors come from a man aged 50 to 59 in good health and CMV-seronegative.

This chain connects TRBV28 to TRBJ2-7; either TRBD1 or TRBD2 may fit D (6 bases each). There are 11 residues in the CDR3. The germline V gene has CDR1 MDHEN and CDR2 SYDVKM. The V end was cut by 11 bases, the J end by 5 bases, with 13 bases between. CDR3 coding DNA: TGTGCCGGGGGGCCTGTGCACGAGCAGTACTTC. Encoded protein: CAGGPVHEQYF.

The rearrangement links TRBV6-1 to TRBJ2-4; 8 bases match TRBD1. The V gene end was trimmed by 6 bases and the J gene end by 9 bases; junction bases not matched to a gene: 10. CDR3 length equals 14 residues. CDR1 and CDR2 (germline): MNHNS, SASEGT. Written as DNA, the CDR3 is TGTGCCAGCAGGAACCCGCAGGGGGCTGGCATTCAGTACTTC. Translation gives CASRNPQGAGIQYF.

This chain links TRBV7-9 with TRBJ1-6, with D unresolved. CDR1 is SEHNR, CDR2 FQNEAQ, per germline (reference sequence). This CDR3 is 12 amino acids long. V lost 5 bases, J lost 8 bases, and 7 bases lay in between. The CDR3 nucleotides read TGTGCCAGCAGCCATTTTGATTCACCCCTCCACTTT. The encoded protein is CASSHFDSPLHF.

This clone was seen only once. This chain uses TRBV18 with TRBJ1-3; D gene uncertain. The CDR3 extends over 15 amino acids. Trimming took off 5 bases at V and 4 bases at J, with 15 bases between the two ends. Germline V lookup: CDR1 KGHSH, CDR2 LQKENI. CDR3 coding DNA: TGTGCCAGCTCAACGGCCGGAAACCCGGGAAACACCATATATTTT. Protein sequence: CASSTAGNPGNTIYF.

The chain employs TRBV7-2 and TRBJ2-1; TRBD1 matches at 7 bases. This CDR3 region has 15 residues. Germline loops: CDR1 SGHTA, CDR2 FQGNSA. V was clipped by 1 base and J by 3 bases; unmatched bases: 3. The CDR3 DNA reads TGTGCCAGCAGCTTAGGTGCAGGGGGCTACAATGAGCAGTTCTTC. This translates into CASSLGAGGYNEQFF. The full variable domain, completed using reference TRBV7-2 and TRBJ2-1, is GAGVSQSPSNKVTEKGKDVELRCDPISGHTALYWYRQSLGQGLEFLIYFQGNSAPDKSGLPSDRFSAERTGGSVSTLTIQRTQQEDSAVYLCASSLGAGGYNEQFFGPGTRLTVL.

The chain recombines TRBV6-6 with TRBJ2-1; a weak D match, TRBD2 (5 bases). V was cut by 2 bases and J by 10 bases, with 15 bases left in between. The germline gives CDR1 MNHNY, CDR2 SVGAGI (reference sequence). The CDR3 is made up of 14 amino acids. This CDR3 reads CASSYRSPTGEQFF. CDR3 DNA sequence: TGTGCCAGCAGTTACCGTTCCCCTACGGGGGAGCAGTTCTTC.

A note on this clone: A read error may account for a junction end that differs from germline. This chain connects TRBV7-7 to TRBJ2-1; 14 nucleotides agree with TRBD2. The germline CDR1 and CDR2 sequences are SSHAT and FNYEAQ (reference sequence). This CDR3 spans 15 amino acids. The CDR3 DNA is TGTGCTAGCAGCCAGACTAGCGGGAGGGCTAGTGAGCAGTTCTTC. It yields the protein CASSQTSGRASEQFF.

The chain carries TRBV27 and TRBJ1-6; D gene ambiguous. This CDR3 comprises 17 residues. Trimming removed 2 bases from V and 0 bases from J, with 11 bases in between. Germline assignment: CDR1 MNHEY and CDR2 SMNVEV (reference sequence). Here the CDR3 DNA reads TGTGCCAGCAGTTTAACTAGCAGACGCTCCTATAATTCACCCCTCCACTTT. Its translation is CASSLTSRRSYNSPLHF.

This rearrangement joins TRBV7-2 to TRBJ2-7; D perhaps matches TRBD2 (6 bases). V dropped 5 bases and J dropped 2 bases, with 13 bases sitting between them. This CDR3 comprises 14 residues. The germline gives CDR1 SGHTA, CDR2 FQGNSA. CDR3 sequence: CASSPRTITYEQYF. CDR3 DNA sequence: TGTGCCAGCAGCCCCCGGACTATCACCTACGAGCAGTACTTC.

In its sample, this clone was seen a few times. This sequence joins TRBV5-4 and TRBJ2-7; 8 bases match TRBD1. The V segment lost 3 bases and the J segment 5 bases; nucleotides outside the gene matches: 7. From germline, CDR1 is SGHNT and CDR2 YYREEE (reference sequence). The CDR3 extends over 14 amino acids. This CDR3 is CASSSGGQRNEQYF. The CDR3 DNA sequence: TGTGCCAGCAGCTCAGGGGGCCAGAGGAACGAGCAGTACTTC. Filled out from reference TRBV5-4 and TRBJ2-7, the complete variable domain reads ETGVTQSPTHLIKTRGQQVTLRCSSQSGHNTVSWYQQALGQGPQFIFQYYREEENGRGNFPPRFSGLQFPNYSSELNVNALELDDSALYLCASSSGGQRNEQYFGPGTRLTVT.

J is TRBJ2-3 and V is TRBV5-1, with unresolved D. This CDR3 spans 14 amino acids. The ends were cut back, 4 bases at V and 0 bases at J, with 9 bases in the middle. The germline CDR1 and CDR2 sequences are SGHRS and YFSETQ. In nucleotides, the CDR3 is TGCGCCAGCAGCCCGAGTCCCAGCACAGATACGCAGTATTTT. The encoded protein is CASSPSPSTDTQYF.

The chain combines TRBV7-3 with TRBJ1-6, with D unclear. V lost 2 bases and J lost 10, with 12 bases in between. The CDR3 runs 14 residues. CDR1 and CDR2 (germline): SGHTA, FQGTGA. For the CDR3, the DNA is TGTGCCAGCAGCTTAGACGGCACGGGATCACCCCTCCACTTT. Translation: CASSLDGTGSPLHF.

This rearrangement joins TRBV29-1 to TRBJ1-2; D remains unclear. V dropped 4 bases and J dropped 2 bases, with 5 bases sitting between them. The CDR3 length is 11 residues. In germline, CDR1 is SQVTM, CDR2 ANQGSEA. The CDR3: CSVVWNYGYTF. CDR3 bases: TGCAGCGTTGTGTGGAACTATGGCTACACCTTC.

This clone was recorded only once. The gene calls are TRBV7-2 and TRBJ2-1, with TRBD2 as a possible D gene (6 bases). Germline V gene lookup returns CDR1 SGHTA and CDR2 FQGNSA. The germline V and J ends were trimmed by 3 bases and 0 bases, with 6 bases remaining between them. There are 14 residues in the CDR3. The CDR3 loop is CASSFSGSYNEQFF. CDR3 nucleotides: TGTGCCAGCAGCTTTAGCGGCTCCTACAATGAGCAGTTCTTC.

The V and J genes are TRBV27 and TRBJ2-3, with TRBD2 as a possible D gene (6 bases). The CDR3 length is 15 residues. V was shortened by 4 bases and J by 4 bases, with 15 bases between the two germline ends. Germline assignment: CDR1 MNHEY and CDR2 SMNVEV (reference sequence). The CDR3 nucleotides read TGTGCCAGCAGTTACGGGACTTCCTTAGCAGATACGCAGTATTTT. Amino acids: CASSYGTSLADTQYF.

J is TRBJ1-4 and V is TRBV7-9, with 10 bases lining up with TRBD1. CDR1 and CDR2 (germline): SEHNR, FQNEAQ (reference sequence). V lost 5 bases and J lost 10; bases outside the gene matches: 7. The CDR3 is made up of 14 amino acids. CDR3 protein: CASSPRQGARKLFF. CDR3 nucleotide sequence: TGTGCCAGCAGCCCGCGACAGGGGGCGCGAAAACTGTTTTTT.

The rearrangement joins TRBV30 to TRBJ2-7; 9 bases agree with TRBD1. J lost 5 bases, V lost 2 bases, and 7 bases had no gene match. Germline-derived CDR1 and CDR2 are GTSNPN and SVGIG (reference sequence). This CDR3 has 14 amino acids. The chain's CDR3 is CAWSLGQGWHEQYF. The CDR3 DNA follows: TGTGCCTGGAGTCTGGGACAGGGCTGGCACGAGCAGTACTTC.

The V and J genes are TRBV5-1 and TRBJ2-7; TRBD1 might be the D (6 bases). CDR3 length equals 13 residues. Trimming removed 5 bases from V and 3 bases from J, with 12 bases in between. Per the germline V gene, CDR1 is SGHRS and CDR2 is YFSETQ. The CDR3 coding sequence is TGCGCCAGCAGAACCTCGACAGGCTACGAGCAGTACTTC. Amino acid sequence: CASRTSTGYEQYF.

The chain has TRBV9 and TRBJ2-1; D gene ambiguous. From germline, CDR1 is SGDLS and CDR2 YYNGEE. V dropped 0 bases and J dropped 7 bases, with 8 bases sitting between them. This CDR3 contains 13 residues. CDR3 coding DNA: TGTGCCAGCAGCGTAGTCATGGATAATGAGCAGTTCTTC. Translating gives CASSVVMDNEQFF.